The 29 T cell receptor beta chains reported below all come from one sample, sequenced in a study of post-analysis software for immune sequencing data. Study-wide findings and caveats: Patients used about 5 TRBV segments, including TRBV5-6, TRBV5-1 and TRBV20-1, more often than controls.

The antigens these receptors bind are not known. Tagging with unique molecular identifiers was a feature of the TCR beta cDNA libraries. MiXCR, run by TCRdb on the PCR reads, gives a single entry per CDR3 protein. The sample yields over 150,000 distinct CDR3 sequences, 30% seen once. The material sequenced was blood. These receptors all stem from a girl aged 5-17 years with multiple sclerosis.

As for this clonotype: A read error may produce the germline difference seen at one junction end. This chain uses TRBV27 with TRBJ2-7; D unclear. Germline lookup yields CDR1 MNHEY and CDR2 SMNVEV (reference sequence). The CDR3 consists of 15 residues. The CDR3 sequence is CAGSLKPGISYEQYF. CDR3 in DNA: TGTGCCGGCAGTTTAAAGCCTGGGATTTCCTACGAGCAGTACTTC.

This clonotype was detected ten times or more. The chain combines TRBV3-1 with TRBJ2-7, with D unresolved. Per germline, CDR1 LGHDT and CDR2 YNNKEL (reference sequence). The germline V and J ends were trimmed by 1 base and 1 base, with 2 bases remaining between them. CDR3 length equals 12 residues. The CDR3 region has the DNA TGTGCCAGCAGCCAAGTTTCCTACGAGCAGTACTTC. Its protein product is CASSQVSYEQYF.

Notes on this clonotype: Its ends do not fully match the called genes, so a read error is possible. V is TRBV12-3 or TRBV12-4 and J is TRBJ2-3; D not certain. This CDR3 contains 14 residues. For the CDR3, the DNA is TGTGCCAGCAGTTTACGAGCGAGCACAGATGCGCAGTATTTT. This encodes CASSLRASTDAQYF.

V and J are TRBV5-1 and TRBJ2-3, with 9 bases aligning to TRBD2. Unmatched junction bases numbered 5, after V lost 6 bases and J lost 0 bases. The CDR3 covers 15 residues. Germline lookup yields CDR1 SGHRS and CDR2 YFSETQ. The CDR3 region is CASTSTSGSTDTQYF. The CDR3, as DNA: TGCGCCAGCACCTCAACTAGCGGGAGCACAGATACGCAGTATTTT.

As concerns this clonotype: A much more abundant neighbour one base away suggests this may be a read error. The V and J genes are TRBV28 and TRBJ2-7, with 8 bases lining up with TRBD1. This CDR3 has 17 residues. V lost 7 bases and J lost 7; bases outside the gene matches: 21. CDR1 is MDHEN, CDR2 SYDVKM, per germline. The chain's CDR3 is CASTKPQGQGHRNEQYF. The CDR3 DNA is TGTGCCAGCACCAAACCCCAAGGACAGGGACATCGTAATGAGCAGTACTTC.

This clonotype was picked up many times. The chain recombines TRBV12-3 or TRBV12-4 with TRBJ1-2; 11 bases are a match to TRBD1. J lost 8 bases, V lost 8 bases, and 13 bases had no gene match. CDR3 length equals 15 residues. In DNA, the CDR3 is TGTGCCAGCGGTCAAACGTTGGGACAGGGGGGCGGCTACACCTTC. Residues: CASGQTLGQGGGYTF.

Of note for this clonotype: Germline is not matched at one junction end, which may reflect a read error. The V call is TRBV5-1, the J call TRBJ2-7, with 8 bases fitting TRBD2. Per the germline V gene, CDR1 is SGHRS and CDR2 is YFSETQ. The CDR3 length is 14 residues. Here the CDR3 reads CAGSTSGGTYEQYF. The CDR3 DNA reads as TGCGCCGGCAGCACCTCGGGAGGGACCTACGAGCAGTACTTC. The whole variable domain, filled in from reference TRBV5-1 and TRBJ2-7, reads KAGVTQTPRYLIKTRGQQVTLSCSPISGHRSVSWYQQTPGQGLQFLFEYFSETQRNKGNFPGRFSGRQFSNSRSEMNVSTLELGDSALYLCAGSTSGGTYEQYFGPGTRLTVT.

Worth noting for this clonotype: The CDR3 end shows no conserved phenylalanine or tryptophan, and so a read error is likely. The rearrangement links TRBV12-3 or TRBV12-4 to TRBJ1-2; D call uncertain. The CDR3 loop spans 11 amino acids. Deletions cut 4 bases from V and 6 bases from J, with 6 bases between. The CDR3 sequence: CASSYKDGYTV. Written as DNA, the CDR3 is TGTGCCAGCAGTTACAAAGATGGCTACACCGTC.

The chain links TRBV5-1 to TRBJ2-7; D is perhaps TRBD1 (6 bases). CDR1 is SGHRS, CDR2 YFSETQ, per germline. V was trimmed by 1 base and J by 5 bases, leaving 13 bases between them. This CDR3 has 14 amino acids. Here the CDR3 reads CASSLRAGVNEQYF. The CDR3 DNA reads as TGCGCCAGCAGCTTGAGAGCAGGGGTGAACGAGCAGTACTTC.

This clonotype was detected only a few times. The CDR3 DNA sequence: TGCAGTGCTAGAGATCGGTTCGGGGGCTTCTCTGGGGCCAACGTCCTGACTTTC. This gives the protein CSARDRFGGFSGANVLTF. V gene TRBV20-1 combines with J gene TRBJ2-6, with D perhaps TRBD1 or TRBD2 (6 bases each). V lost 0 bases to trimming and J lost 0 bases, with 15 bases between them. The CDR3 consists of 18 residues. Germline values: CDR1 DFQATT, CDR2 SNEGSKA (reference sequence).

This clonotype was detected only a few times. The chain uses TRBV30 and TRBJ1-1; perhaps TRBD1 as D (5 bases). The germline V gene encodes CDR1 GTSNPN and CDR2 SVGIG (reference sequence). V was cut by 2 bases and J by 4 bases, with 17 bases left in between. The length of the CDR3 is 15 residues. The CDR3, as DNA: TGTGCCTGGAGTCTCCCTGGGACTACGGGCACTGAAGCTTTCTTT. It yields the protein CAWSLPGTTGTEAFF.

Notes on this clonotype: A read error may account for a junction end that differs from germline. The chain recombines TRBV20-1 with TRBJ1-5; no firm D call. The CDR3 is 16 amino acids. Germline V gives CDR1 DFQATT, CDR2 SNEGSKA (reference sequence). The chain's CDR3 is CSARDPGEYSNRPQHF. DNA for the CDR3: TGCAGTGCTAGAGATCCCGGAGAGTATAGCAATCGGCCCCAGCATTTT.

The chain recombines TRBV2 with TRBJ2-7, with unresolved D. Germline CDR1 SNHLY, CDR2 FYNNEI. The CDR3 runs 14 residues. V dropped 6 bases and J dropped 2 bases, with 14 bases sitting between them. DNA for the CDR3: TGTGCCAGCAGACTAACGTTCAGGACCTACGAGCAGTACTTC. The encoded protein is CASRLTFRTYEQYF. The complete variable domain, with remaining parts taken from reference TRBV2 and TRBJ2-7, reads EPEVTQTPSHQVTQMGQEVILRCVPISNHLYFYWYRQILGQKVEFLVSFYNNEISEKSEIFDDQFSVERPDGSNFTLKIRSTKLEDSAMYFCASRLTFRTYEQYFGPGTRLTVT.

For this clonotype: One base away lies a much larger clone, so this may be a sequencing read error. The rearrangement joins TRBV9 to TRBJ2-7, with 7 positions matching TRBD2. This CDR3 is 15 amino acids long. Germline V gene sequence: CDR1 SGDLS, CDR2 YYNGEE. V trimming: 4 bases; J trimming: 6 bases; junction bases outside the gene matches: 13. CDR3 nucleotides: TGTGCCAGCAGCCCAAGAGTGGGAGGGGATCGCGAGCAGTACTTC. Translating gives CASSPRVGGDREQYF. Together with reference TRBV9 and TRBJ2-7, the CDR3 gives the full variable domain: DSGVTQTPKHLITATGQRVTLRCSPRSGDLSVYWYQQSLDQGLQFLIQYYNGEERAKGNILERFSAQQFPDLHSELNLSSLELGDSALYFCASSPRVGGDREQYFGPGTRLTVT.

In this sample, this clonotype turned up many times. The CDR3 DNA follows: TGTGCCAGCAGCCCCTGGGACGTCGGTGGCTACACCTTC. Translating it yields CASSPWDVGGYTF. This chain joins TRBV14 and TRBJ1-2, with TRBD1 as a possible D gene (5 bases). The CDR3 spans 13 residues. V dropped 4 bases and J dropped 7 bases, with 13 bases sitting between them. Germline V gene data show CDR1 as SGHDN and CDR2 as FVKESK.

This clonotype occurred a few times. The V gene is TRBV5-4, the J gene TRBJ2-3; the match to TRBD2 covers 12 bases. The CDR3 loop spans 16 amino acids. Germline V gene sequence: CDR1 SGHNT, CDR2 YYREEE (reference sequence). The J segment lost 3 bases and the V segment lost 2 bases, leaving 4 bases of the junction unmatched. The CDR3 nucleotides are TGTGCCAGCAGCTTCCCGGGACTAGCGGGTACAGATACGCAGTATTTT. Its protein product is CASSFPGLAGTDTQYF.

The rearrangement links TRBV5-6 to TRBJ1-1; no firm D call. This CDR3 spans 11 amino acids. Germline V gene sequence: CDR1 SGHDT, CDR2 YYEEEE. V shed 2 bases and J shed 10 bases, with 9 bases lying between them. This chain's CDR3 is CASSFGASAFF. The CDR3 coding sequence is TGTGCCAGCAGCTTTGGTGCATCAGCTTTCTTT.

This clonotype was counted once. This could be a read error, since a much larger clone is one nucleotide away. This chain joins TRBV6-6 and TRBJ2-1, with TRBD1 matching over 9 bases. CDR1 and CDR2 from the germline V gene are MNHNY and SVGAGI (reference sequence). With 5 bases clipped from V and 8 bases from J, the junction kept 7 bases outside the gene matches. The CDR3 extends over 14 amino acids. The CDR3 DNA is TGTGCCAGCAGTCGGCTGGGACAGGGATATGAGCAGTTCTTC. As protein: CASSRLGQGYEQFF.

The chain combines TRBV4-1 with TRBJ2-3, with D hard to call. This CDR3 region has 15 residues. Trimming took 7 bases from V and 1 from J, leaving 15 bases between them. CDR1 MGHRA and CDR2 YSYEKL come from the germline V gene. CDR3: CASNTGVLGTDTQYF. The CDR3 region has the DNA TGCGCCAGCAACACCGGAGTTCTGGGCACAGATACGCAGTATTTT.

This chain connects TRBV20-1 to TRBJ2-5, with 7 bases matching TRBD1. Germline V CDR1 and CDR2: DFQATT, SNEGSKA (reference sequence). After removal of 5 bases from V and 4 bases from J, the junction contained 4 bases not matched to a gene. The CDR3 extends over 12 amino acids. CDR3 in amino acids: CSAYTGVETQYF. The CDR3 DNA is TGCAGTGCTTACACAGGGGTAGAGACCCAGTACTTC.

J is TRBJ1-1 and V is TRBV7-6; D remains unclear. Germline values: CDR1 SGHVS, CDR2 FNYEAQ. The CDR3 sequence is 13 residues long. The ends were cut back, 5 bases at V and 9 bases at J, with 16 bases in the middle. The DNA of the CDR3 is TGTGCCAGCAGCGCTTATAGCGGAGGAAAAGCTTTCTTT. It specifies CASSAYSGGKAFF.

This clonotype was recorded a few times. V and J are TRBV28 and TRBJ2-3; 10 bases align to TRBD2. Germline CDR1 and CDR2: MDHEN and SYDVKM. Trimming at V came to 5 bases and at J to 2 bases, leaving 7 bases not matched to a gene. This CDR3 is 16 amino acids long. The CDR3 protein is CASSHRAGGPTDTQYF. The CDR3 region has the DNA TGTGCCAGCAGTCATCGAGCGGGAGGGCCCACAGATACGCAGTATTTT.

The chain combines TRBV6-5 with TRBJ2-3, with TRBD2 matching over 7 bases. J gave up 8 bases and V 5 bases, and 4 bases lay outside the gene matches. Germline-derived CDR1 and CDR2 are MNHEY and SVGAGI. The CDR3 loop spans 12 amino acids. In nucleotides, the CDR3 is TGTGCCAGCAGTATTTCTAGCGGTACGCAGTATTTT. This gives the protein CASSISSGTQYF.

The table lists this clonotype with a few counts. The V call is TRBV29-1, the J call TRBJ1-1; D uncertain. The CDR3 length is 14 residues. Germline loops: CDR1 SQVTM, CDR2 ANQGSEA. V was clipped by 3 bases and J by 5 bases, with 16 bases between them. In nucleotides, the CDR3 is TGCAGCGTTGATAGGGTTGGAGGATGGACTGAAGCTTTCTTT. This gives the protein CSVDRVGGWTEAFF.

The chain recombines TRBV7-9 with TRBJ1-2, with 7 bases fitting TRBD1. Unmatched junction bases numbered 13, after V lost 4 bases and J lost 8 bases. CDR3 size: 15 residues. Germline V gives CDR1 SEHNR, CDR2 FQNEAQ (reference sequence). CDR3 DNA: TGTGCCAGCAGCTCAGGTCCCGGGACAGTTAACGGCTACACCTTC. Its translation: CASSSGPGTVNGYTF.

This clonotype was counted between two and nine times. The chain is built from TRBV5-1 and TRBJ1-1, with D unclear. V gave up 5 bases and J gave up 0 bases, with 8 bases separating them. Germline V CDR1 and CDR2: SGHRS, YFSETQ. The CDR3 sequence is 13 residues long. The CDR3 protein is CASRADMNTEAFF. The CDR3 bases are TGCGCCAGCAGGGCAGACATGAACACTGAAGCTTTCTTT.

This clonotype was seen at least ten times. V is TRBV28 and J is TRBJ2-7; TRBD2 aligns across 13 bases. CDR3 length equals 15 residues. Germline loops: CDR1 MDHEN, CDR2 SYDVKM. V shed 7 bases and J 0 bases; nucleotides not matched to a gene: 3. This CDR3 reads CASTRTSGSSYEQYF. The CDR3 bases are TGTGCCAGCACTAGGACTAGCGGGAGCTCCTACGAGCAGTACTTC.

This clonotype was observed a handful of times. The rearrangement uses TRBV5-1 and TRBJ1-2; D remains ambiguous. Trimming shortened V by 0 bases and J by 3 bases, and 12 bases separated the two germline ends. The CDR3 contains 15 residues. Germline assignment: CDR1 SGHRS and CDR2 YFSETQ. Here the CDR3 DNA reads TGCGCCAGCAGCTTGGTTGAAGAGCCGGACTATGGCTACACCTTC. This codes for CASSLVEEPDYGYTF.

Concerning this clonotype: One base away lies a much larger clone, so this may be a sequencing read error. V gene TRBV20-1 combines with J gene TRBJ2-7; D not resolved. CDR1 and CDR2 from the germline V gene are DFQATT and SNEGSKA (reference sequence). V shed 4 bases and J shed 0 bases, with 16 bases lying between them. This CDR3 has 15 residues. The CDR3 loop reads CSAIGPDLSSYEQYF. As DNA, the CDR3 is TGCAGTGCTATAGGGCCGGACCTGAGCTCCTACGAGCAGTACTTC.